Below, one TCR beta chain is given with its context. The antigen remains undetermined. Unique molecular identifiers were present on the cDNA, which also gained a universal primer site by template switching. TCRdb re-derived calls from the 5' RACE reads in MiXCR, one entry per CDR3 protein. The sample has fewer than 650,000 distinct CDR3 sequences; under 8.5% are singletons. The data were taken from a study of identical twins. Study results and limitations: Abundant cord blood beta clonotypes carried fewer insertions; memory repertoires showed none.

V was pared by 5 bases and J by 8 bases, with 12 bases between. This CDR3 region has 12 residues. There were only healthy Caucasians among the donors. This same sample was also part of a study on yellow fever vaccine responses in identical twins. That paper states: Twins reportedly showed a vaccine T cell response that seemed partly convergent and partly personalized.

Material for sequencing was PBMCs. The rearrangement uses TRBV12-3 or TRBV12-4 and TRBJ1-2, with D perhaps matching TRBD1 (5 bases). The sequence derives from a woman aged 18-29 years in good health. CDR3 coding DNA: TGTGCCAGCAGTCCGGACATGTGGGGCTACACCTTC. It is translated as CASSPDMWGYTF.